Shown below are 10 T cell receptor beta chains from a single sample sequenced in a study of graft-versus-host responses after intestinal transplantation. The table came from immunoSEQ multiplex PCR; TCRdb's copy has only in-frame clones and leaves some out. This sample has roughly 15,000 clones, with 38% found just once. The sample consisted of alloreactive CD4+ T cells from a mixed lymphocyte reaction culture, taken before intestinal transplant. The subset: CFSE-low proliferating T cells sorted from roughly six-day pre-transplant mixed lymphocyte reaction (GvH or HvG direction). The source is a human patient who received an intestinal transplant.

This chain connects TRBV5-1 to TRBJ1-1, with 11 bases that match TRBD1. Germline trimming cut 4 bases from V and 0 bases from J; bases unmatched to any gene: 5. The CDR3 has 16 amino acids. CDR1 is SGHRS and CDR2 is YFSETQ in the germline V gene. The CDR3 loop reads CASSPGQGALNTEAFF. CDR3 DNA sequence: TGCGCCAGCAGCCCCGGACAGGGGGCGTTGAACACTGAAGCTTTCTTT.

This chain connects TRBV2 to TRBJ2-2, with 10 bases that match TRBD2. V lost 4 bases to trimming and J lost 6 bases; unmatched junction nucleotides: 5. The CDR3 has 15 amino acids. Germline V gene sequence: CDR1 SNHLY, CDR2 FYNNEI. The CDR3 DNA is TGTGCCAGCAGTGCCCTAGCGGGGGTCTCCGGGGAGCTGTTTTTT. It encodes CASSALAGVSGELFF.

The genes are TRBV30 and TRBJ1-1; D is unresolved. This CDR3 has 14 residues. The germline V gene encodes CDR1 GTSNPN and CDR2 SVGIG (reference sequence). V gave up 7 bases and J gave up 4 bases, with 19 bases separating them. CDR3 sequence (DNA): TGTGCCTCCCTAGATGTGTTTCTAAGCACTGAAGCTTTCTTT. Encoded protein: CASLDVFLSTEAFF.

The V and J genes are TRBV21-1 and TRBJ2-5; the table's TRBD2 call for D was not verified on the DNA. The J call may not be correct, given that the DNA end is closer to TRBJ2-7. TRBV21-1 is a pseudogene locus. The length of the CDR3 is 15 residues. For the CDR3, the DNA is TGTGCCAGCAGCAAAGAGGATAGCGGCACCTACGAGCAGTACTTC. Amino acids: CASSKEDSGTYEQYF.

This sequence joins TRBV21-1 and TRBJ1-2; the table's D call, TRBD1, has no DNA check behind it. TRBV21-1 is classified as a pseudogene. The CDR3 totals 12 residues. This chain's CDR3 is CASRQGDYGYTF. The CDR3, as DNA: TGTGCCAGCAGACAGGGAGACTATGGCTACACCTTC.

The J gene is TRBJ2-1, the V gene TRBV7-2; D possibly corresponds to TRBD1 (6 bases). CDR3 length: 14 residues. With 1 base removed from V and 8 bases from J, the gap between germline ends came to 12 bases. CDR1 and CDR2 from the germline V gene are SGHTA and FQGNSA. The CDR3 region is CASSLVPRQDEQFF. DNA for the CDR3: TGTGCCAGCAGCTTAGTGCCCAGACAGGATGAGCAGTTCTTC.

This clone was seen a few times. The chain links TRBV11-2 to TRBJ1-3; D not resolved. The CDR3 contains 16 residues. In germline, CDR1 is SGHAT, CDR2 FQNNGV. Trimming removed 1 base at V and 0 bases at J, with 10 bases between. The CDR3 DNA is TGTGCCAGCAGCTTAGTAGCCAGTTACTCTGGAAACACCATATATTTT. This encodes CASSLVASYSGNTIYF.

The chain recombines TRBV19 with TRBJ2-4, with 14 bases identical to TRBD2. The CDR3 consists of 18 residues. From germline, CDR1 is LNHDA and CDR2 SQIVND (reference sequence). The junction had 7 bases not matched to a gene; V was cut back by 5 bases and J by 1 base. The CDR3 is CASSGRGLAGVAKNIQYF. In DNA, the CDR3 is TGTGCCAGTAGTGGGAGGGGACTAGCGGGGGTGGCCAAAAACATTCAGTACTTC.

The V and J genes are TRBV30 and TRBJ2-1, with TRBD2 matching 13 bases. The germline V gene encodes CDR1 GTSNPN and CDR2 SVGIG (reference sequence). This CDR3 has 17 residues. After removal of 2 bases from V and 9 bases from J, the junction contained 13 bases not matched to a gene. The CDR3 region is CAWSPDRTSGGFGEQFF. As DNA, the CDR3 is TGTGCCTGGAGTCCGGATCGGACTAGCGGGGGTTTTGGTGAGCAGTTCTTC.

DNA for the CDR3: TGTGCCAGCAGTGACGTTGGACTAGCGCGCACAGATACGCAGTATTTT. This gives the protein CASSDVGLARTDTQYF. The chain has TRBV2 and TRBJ2-3, with TRBD2 matching 9 bases. After removal of 3 bases from V and 1 base from J, the junction contained 5 bases not matched to a gene. This CDR3 is 16 amino acids long. CDR1 is SNHLY and CDR2 is FYNNEI in the germline V gene.